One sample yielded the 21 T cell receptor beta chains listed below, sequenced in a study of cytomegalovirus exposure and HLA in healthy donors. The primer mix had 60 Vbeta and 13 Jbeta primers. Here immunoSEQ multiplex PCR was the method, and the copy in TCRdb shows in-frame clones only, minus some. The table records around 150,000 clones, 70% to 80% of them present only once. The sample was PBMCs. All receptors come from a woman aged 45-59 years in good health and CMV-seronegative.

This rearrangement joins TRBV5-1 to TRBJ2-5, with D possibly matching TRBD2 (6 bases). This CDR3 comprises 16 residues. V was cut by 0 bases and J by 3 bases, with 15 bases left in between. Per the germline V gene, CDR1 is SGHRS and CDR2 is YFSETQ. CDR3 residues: CASSLGPGEREETQYF. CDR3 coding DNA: TGCGCCAGCAGCTTGGGGCCGGGAGAGAGGGAAGAGACCCAGTACTTC.

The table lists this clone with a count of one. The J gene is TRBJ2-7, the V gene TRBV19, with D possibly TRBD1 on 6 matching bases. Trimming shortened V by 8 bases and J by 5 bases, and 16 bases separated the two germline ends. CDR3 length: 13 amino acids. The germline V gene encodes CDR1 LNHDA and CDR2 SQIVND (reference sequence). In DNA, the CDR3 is TGTGCCAGTGCGACAGGTAGGGGCGACGAGCAGTACTTC. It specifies CASATGRGDEQYF.

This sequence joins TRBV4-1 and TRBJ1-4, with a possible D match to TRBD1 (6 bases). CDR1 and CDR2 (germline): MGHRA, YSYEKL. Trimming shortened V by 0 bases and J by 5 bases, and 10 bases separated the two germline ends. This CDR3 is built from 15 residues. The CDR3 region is CASSQDPGDNEKLFF. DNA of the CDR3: TGCGCCAGCAGCCAAGATCCAGGGGACAATGAAAAACTGTTTTTT.

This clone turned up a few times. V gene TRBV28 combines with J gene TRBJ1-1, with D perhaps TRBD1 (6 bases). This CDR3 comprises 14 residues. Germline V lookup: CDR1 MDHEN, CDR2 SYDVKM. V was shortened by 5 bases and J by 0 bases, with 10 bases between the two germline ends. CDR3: CASSGGSLNTEAFF. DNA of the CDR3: TGTGCCAGCAGTGGGGGCAGTTTGAACACTGAAGCTTTCTTT.

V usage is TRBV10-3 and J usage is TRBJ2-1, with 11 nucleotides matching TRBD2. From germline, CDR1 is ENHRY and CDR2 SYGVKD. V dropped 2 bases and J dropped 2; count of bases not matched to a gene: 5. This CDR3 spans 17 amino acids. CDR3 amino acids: CAISEGAGLAAYNEQFF. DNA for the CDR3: TGTGCCATCAGTGAGGGCGCGGGACTAGCGGCCTACAATGAGCAGTTCTTC.

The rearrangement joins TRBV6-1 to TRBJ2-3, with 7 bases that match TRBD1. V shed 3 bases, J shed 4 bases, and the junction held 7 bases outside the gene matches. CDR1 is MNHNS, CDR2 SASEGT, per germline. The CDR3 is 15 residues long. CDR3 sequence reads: CASSDDRVGADTQYF. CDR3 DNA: TGTGCCAGCAGTGACGACAGGGTGGGCGCAGATACGCAGTATTTT.

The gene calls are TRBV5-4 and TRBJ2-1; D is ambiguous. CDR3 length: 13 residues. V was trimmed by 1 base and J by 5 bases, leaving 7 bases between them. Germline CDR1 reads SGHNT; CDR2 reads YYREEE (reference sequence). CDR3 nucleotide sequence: TGTGCCAGCAGCTTGTATGTTAACAATGAGCAGTTCTTC. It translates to CASSLYVNNEQFF.

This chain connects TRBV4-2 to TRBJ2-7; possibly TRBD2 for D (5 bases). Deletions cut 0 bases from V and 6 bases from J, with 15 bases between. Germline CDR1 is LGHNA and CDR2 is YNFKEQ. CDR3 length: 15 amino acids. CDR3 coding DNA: TGTGCCAGCAGCCAAGATCCTGGGTTGGAGGCCGAGCAGTACTTC. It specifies CASSQDPGLEAEQYF.

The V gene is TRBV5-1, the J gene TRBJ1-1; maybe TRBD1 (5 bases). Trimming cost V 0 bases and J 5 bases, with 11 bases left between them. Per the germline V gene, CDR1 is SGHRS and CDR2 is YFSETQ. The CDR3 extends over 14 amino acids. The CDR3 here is CASSLEGRVTEAFF. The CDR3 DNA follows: TGCGCCAGCAGCTTGGAGGGCAGGGTGACTGAAGCTTTCTTT.

CDR3 in DNA: TGCGCCAGCAGCTTGGCCAACGGGAACACTGAAGCTTTCTTT. It yields the protein CASSLANGNTEAFF. The V call is TRBV5-1, the J call TRBJ1-1, with unresolved D. Per the germline V gene, CDR1 is SGHRS and CDR2 is YFSETQ. The germline V and J ends were trimmed by 0 bases and 1 base, with 7 bases remaining between them. CDR3 length equals 14 residues.

CDR3 amino acids: CASSSTGTDYNEQFF. The CDR3, as DNA: TGTGCCAGCAGCTCAACCGGGACAGACTACAATGAGCAGTTCTTC. V is TRBV7-8 and J is TRBJ2-1; 7 nucleotides match TRBD1. The CDR3 runs 15 residues. The V and J ends lost 4 bases and 3 bases, in that order; junction bases with no gene match: 6. The germline gives CDR1 SGHVS, CDR2 FQNEAQ.

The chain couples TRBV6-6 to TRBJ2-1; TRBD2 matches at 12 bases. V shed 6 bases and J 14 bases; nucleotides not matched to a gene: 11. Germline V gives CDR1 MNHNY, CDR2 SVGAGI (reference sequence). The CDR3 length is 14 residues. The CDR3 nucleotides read TGTGCCAGCAGGACACTAGCGGGGGGCCCGTTAGAGTTCTTC. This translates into CASRTLAGGPLEFF.

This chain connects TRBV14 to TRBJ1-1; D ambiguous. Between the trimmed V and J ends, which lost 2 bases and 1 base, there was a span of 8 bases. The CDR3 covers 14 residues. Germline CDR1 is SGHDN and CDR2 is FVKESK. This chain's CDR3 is CASSQSSWNTEAFF. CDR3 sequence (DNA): TGTGCCAGCAGCCAAAGCTCCTGGAACACTGAAGCTTTCTTT.

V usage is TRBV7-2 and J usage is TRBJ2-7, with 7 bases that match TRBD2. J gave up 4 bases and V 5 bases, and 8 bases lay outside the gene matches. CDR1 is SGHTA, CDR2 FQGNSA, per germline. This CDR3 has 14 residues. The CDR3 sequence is CASSHLADRYEQYF. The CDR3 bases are TGTGCCAGCAGCCACCTAGCGGACCGTTACGAGCAGTACTTC.

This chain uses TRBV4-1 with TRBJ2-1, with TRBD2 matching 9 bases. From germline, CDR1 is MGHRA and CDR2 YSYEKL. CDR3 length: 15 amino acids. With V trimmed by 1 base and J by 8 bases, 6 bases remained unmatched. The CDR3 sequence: CASSQAAGGTDEQFF. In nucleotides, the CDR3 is TGCGCCAGCAGCCAAGCAGCGGGGGGCACCGATGAGCAGTTCTTC.

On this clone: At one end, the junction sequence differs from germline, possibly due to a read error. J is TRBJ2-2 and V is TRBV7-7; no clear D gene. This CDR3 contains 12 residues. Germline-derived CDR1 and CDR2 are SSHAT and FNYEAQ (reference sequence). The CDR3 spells CASSRDTGELFF. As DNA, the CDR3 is TGTGCTAGCAGCCGGGACACCGGGGAGCTGTTTTTT.

CDR3 DNA sequence: TGTGCCAGCAGCCCACTTCAGGGGTCCACCTACGAGCAGTACTTC. Its protein is CASSPLQGSTYEQYF. The V call is TRBV5-6, the J call TRBJ2-7, with D tentatively TRBD1 (6 bases). Germline lookup yields CDR1 SGHDT and CDR2 YYEEEE. The CDR3 has 15 amino acids. Trimming pared 4 bases from V and 2 bases from J, leaving 16 bases between.

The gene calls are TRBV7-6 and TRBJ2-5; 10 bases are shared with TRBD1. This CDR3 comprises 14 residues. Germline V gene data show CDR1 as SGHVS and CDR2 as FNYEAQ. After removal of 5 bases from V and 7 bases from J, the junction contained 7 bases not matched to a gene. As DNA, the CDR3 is TGTGCCAGCAGCGGGACAGGGGCGCTGGGGACCCAGTACTTC. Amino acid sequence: CASSGTGALGTQYF. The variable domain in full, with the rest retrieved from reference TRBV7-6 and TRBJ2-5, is GAGVSQSPRYKVTKRGQDVALRCDPISGHVSLYWYRQALGQGPEFLTYFNYEAQQDKSGLPNDRFSAERPEGSISTLTIQRTEQRDSAMYRCASSGTGALGTQYFGPGTRLLVL.

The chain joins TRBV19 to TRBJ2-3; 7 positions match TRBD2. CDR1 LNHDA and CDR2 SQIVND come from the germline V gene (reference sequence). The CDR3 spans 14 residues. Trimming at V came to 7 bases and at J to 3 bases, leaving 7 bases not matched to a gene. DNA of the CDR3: TGTGCCAGTACCTCGAACGGGGGGACAGATACGCAGTATTTT. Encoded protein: CASTSNGGTDTQYF.

This CDR3 reads CASSEEVGGNQPQHF. The CDR3 nucleotides read TGTGCCAGCAGTGAAGAAGTAGGGGGTAATCAGCCCCAGCATTTT. V gene TRBV6-1 combines with J gene TRBJ1-5; possible D gene TRBD1, 6 bases. Trimming stripped 1 base from V and 4 bases from J, with 11 bases between. The CDR3 runs to 15 residues. The germline V gene has CDR1 MNHNS and CDR2 SASEGT.

The CDR3 loop is CASSQGLLKDRGHGYTF. DNA of the CDR3: TGCGCCAGCAGCCAAGGACTCCTCAAGGACAGGGGACATGGCTACACCTTC. The genes are TRBV4-1 and TRBJ1-2; 9 bases fit TRBD1. Germline V gene data show CDR1 as MGHRA and CDR2 as YSYEKL. The CDR3 totals 17 residues. V dropped 1 base and J dropped 6; count of bases not matched to a gene: 12.